This TCR beta chain comes out of a study of T cell changes during pregnancy in multiple sclerosis. This table comes from immunoSEQ multiplex PCR, and its TCRdb copy is limited to in-frame clones, with some not included. The sample lists roughly 35,000 clones, around nine tenths occurring once. From germline, CDR1 is MGHRA and CDR2 YSYEKL. The trim removed 2 bases at V and 2 bases at J, leaving 7 bases unmatched. The CDR3 consists of 16 residues. This clonotype originated in a female donor with multiple sclerosis, enrolled in a pregnancy study. The rearrangement uses TRBV4-1 and TRBJ2-5, with 8 bases that match TRBD2. Here the sequenced sample was CD8+ T cells from peripheral blood mononuclear cells, taken before pregnancy. As DNA, the CDR3 is TGCGCCAGCAGCCAAAAAAGCGGGAGTTGGCAAGAGACCCAGTACTTC. Amino acid sequence: CASSQKSGSWQETQYF.